What follows describes a single T cell receptor beta chain. Its target is not known. Amplification used 60 Vbeta primers and 13 Jbeta primers. Generated by immunoSEQ multiplex PCR, the TCRdb table keeps only in-frame clones and is missing some. The sample has around 42,000 clones. This sample was included in a study of cytomegalovirus exposure and HLA in healthy donors. The length of the CDR3 is 15 residues. The V gene's germline CDR1 is MDHEN and CDR2 SYDVKM. Trimming removed 7 bases from V and 4 bases from J; junction bases left unmatched: 10. Study outcomes and limitations: Judged likely to be a sequencing artifact was a cluster of highly shared sequence variants. In vitro, a few CMV-associated chains proved specific for CMV antigens.

The genes are TRBV28 and TRBJ1-5; 7 nucleotides align to TRBD1. This clonotype originated in a man aged 25-45 years in good health and CMV-seronegative. The specimen was PBMCs. The CDR3 here is CASILPGQTNQPQHF. DNA of the CDR3: TGTGCCAGCATCCTACCGGGACAGACTAATCAGCCCCAGCATTTT. Combining the CDR3 with reference TRBV28 and TRBJ1-5 gives the whole variable domain DVKVTQSSRYLVKRTGEKVFLECVQDMDHENMFWYRQDPGLGLRLIYFSYDVKMKEKGDIPEGYSVSREKKERFSLILESASTNQTSMYLCASILPGQTNQPQHFGDGTRLSIL.